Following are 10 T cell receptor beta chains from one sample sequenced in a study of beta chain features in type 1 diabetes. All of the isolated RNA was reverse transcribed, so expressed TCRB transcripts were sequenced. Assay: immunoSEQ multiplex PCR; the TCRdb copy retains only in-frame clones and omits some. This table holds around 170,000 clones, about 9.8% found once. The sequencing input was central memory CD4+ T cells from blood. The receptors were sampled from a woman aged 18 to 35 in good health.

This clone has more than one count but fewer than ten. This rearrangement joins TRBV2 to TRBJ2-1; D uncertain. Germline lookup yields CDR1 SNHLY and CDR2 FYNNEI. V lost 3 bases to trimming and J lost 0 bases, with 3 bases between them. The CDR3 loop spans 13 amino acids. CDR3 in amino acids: CASSESSYNEQFF. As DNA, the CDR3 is TGTGCCAGCAGTGAGAGCTCCTACAATGAGCAGTTCTTC.

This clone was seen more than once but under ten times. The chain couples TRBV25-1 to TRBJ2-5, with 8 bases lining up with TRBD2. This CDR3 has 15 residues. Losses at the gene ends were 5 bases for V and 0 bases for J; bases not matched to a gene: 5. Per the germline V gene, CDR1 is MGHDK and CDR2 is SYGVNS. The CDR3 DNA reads TGTGCCAGCAGTCATCGACTAGCGTACCAAGAGACCCAGTACTTC. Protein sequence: CASSHRLAYQETQYF.

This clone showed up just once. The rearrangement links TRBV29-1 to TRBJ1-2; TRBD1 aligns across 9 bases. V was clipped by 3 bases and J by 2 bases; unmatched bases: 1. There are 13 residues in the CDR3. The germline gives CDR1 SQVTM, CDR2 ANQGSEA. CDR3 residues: CSVEDRGNYGYTF. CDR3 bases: TGCAGCGTTGAGGACAGGGGAAACTATGGCTACACCTTC.

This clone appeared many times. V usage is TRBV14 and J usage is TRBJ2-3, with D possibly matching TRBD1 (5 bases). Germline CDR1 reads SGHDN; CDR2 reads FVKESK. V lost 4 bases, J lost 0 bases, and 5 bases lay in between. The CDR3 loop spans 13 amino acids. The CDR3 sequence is CASSRQSTDTQYF. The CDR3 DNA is TGTGCCAGCAGCCGACAGAGCACAGATACGCAGTATTTT. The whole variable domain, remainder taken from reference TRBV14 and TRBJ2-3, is EAGVTQFPSHSVIEKGQTVTLRCDPISGHDNLYWYRRVMGKEIKFLLHFVKESKQDESGMPNNRFLAERTGGTYSTLKVQPAELEDSGVYFCASSRQSTDTQYFGPGTRLTVL.

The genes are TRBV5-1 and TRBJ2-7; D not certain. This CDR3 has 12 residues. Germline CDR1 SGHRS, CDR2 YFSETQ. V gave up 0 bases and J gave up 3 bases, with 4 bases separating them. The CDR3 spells CASSLGDYEQYF. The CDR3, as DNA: TGCGCCAGCAGCTTGGGAGACTACGAGCAGTACTTC.

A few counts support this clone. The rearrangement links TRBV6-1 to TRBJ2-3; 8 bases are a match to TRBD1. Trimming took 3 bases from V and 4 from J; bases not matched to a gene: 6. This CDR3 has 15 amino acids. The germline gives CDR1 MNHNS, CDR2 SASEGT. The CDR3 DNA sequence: TGTGCCAGCAGTGATATGACAGGGGTCTCAGATACGCAGTATTTT. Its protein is CASSDMTGVSDTQYF.

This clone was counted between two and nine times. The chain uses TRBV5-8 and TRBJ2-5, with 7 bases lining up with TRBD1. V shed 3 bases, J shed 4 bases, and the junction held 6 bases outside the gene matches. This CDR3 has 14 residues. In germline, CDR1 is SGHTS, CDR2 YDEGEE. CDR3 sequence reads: CASSSEGGLETQYF. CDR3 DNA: TGTGCCAGCAGCTCGGAAGGGGGCTTAGAGACCCAGTACTTC. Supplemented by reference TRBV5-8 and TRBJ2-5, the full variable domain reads EAGVTQSPTHLIKTRGQQATLRCSPISGHTSVYWYQQALGLGLQFLLWYDEGEERNRGNFPPRFSGRQFPNYSSELNVNALELEDSALYLCASSSEGGLETQYFGPGTRLLVL.

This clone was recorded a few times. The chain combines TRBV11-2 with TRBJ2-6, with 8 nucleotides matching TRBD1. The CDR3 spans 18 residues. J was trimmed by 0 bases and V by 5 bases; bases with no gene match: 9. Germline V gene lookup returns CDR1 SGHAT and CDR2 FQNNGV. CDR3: CASSPTRGPSSGANVLTF. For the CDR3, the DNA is TGTGCCAGCAGCCCCACCAGGGGGCCGAGCTCTGGGGCCAACGTCCTGACTTTC.

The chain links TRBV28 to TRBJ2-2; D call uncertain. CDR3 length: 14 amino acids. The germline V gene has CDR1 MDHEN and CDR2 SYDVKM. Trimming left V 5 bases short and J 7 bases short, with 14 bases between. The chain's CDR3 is CASSPPFNLGELFF. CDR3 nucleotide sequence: TGTGCCAGCAGTCCCCCGTTTAATCTCGGGGAGCTGTTTTTT.

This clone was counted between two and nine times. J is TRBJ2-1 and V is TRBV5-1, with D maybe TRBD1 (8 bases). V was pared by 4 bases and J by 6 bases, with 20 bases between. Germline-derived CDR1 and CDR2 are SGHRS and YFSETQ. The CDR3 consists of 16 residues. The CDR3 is CASSPSGNRGFNEQFF. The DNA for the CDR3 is TGCGCCAGCAGCCCGAGCGGGAACAGGGGGTTCAATGAGCAGTTCTTC.